Reported below is one TCR beta chain. The data derive from a study of blood T cell repertoires in COVID-19. The overall study: The origin of the acute and convalescent COVID-19 samples was the United States, Italy and Spain. PBMCs, B-cell-depleted T cells, or T cells were the source of the cDNA or gDNA that made up the material.

Sequenced by immunoSEQ multiplex PCR; TCRdb stores in-frame clones only, minus some. The table has roughly 150,000 clones, around 90% seen once. Sequenced material: peripheral blood. This receptor was obtained from a man in his sixties with acute or convalescent COVID-19.

This CDR3 is CASEGPNNSPLHF. In nucleotides, the CDR3 is TGCGCCAGCGAGGGCCCGAATAATTCACCCCTCCACTTT. The chain recombines TRBV10-2 with TRBJ1-6; D gene uncertain. The ends were cut back, 8 bases at V and 5 bases at J, with 10 bases in the middle. The CDR3 runs to 13 residues. Germline CDR1 WSHSY, CDR2 SAAADI.